The 19 T cell receptor beta chains below all came from one sample that was sequenced in a study of OX40 agonist ivuxolimab in advanced cancers. Method: immunoSEQ multiplex PCR; TCRdb's copy keeps in-frame clones and lacks some. Of approximately 56,000 clones detected, 88% appear once; the ten largest clones hold 14%. The sample here was CD4+ or CD8+ T cells sorted from blood, taken in a trial of the OX40 agonist ivuxolimab. The receptors come from an adult with an advanced solid tumor such as melanoma, head and neck, liver or kidney cancer.

CDR3 sequence: CAWSASGGYEQYF. In DNA form, the CDR3 reads TGTGCCTGGAGTGCCTCTGGAGGGTACGAGCAGTACTTC. The chain recombines TRBV30 with TRBJ2-7; tentative D call: TRBD2 (6 bases). The CDR3 loop spans 13 amino acids. V lost 1 base to trimming and J lost 4 bases, with 11 bases between them. Germline CDR1 is GTSNPN and CDR2 is SVGIG (reference sequence).

The gene calls are TRBV20-1 and TRBJ1-3; D unclear. Between the trimmed V and J ends, which lost 5 bases and 4 bases, there was a span of 6 bases. Germline loops: CDR1 DFQATT, CDR2 SNEGSKA (reference sequence). The CDR3 is 11 residues long. CDR3 in amino acids: CSAWLGNTIYF. The CDR3 DNA reads TGCAGTGCTTGGTTAGGAAACACCATATATTTT.

The V call is TRBV7-9, the J call TRBJ1-1; D call uncertain. This CDR3 contains 12 residues. Germline values: CDR1 SEHNR, CDR2 FQNEAQ (reference sequence). V lost 3 bases to trimming and J lost 6 bases, with 8 bases between them. The CDR3 DNA is TGTGCCAGCAGCTTGAGGACTGCTGAAGCTTTCTTT. Amino acid sequence: CASSLRTAEAFF. The entire variable domain, with the rest obtained from reference TRBV7-9 and TRBJ1-1, is as follows: DTGVSQNPRHKITKRGQNVTFRCDPISEHNRLYWYRQTLGQGPEFLTYFQNEAQLEKSRLLSDRFSAERPKGSFSTLEIQRTEQGDSAMYLCASSLRTAEAFFGQGTRLTVV.

The chain carries TRBV6-1 and TRBJ2-2; D gene unclear. V was clipped by 5 bases and J by 4 bases, with 5 bases between them. The germline V gene encodes CDR1 MNHNS and CDR2 SASEGT. This CDR3 is built from 12 residues. CDR3 nucleotide sequence: TGTGCCAGCAGTCTCGTCACCGGGGAGCTGTTTTTT. Its protein is CASSLVTGELFF.

The chain joins TRBV19 to TRBJ2-4; D is undetermined. This CDR3 region has 12 residues. Germline-derived CDR1 and CDR2 are LNHDA and SQIVND (reference sequence). V lost 1 base to trimming and J lost 13 bases, with 11 bases between them. Here the CDR3 reads CASSIVAGLQYF. The CDR3 bases are TGTGCCAGTAGTATAGTAGCCGGGCTCCAGTACTTC.

The chain combines TRBV9 with TRBJ1-1; D possibly corresponds to TRBD1 (5 bases). The germline V gene encodes CDR1 SGDLS and CDR2 YYNGEE. Trimming left V 4 bases short and J 1 base short, with 20 bases between. The CDR3 length is 17 residues. The CDR3 here is CASSKEGLSGGNTEAFF. CDR3 bases: TGTGCCAGCAGCAAGGAAGGACTCTCTGGGGGGAACACTGAAGCTTTCTTT.

The chain recombines TRBV7-9 with TRBJ2-3; unclear D gene. The CDR3 runs 12 residues. V lost 5 bases and J lost 4, with 7 bases in between. The germline V gene has CDR1 SEHNR and CDR2 FQNEAQ (reference sequence). In DNA, the CDR3 is TGTGCCAGCAGCCCCCGCCCAGATACGCAGTATTTT. It codes for CASSPRPDTQYF.

This clone is a singleton in its sample. The V call is TRBV6-5, the J call TRBJ2-1; D possibly corresponds to TRBD1 (6 bases). Trimming took 10 bases from V and 9 from J, leaving 19 bases between them. Germline CDR1 is MNHEY and CDR2 is SVGAGI. The CDR3 consists of 13 residues. CDR3 sequence: CATDTGLGSEQFF. In DNA form, the CDR3 reads TGTGCCACCGATACAGGGTTAGGGAGTGAGCAGTTCTTC.

The chain uses TRBV27 and TRBJ1-5; D is undetermined. Trimming took 3 bases from V and 3 from J, leaving 6 bases between them. Germline V gene data show CDR1 as MNHEY and CDR2 as SMNVEV (reference sequence). The CDR3 contains 13 residues. The CDR3 region has the DNA TGTGCCAGCAGTTTCGATTACAATCAGCCCCAGCATTTT. This encodes CASSFDYNQPQHF.

The chain combines TRBV1 with TRBJ2-2; the D call of TRBD2 is as the table states it, not checked on the DNA. TRBV1 is a listed pseudogene. CDR3 size: 15 residues. The CDR3 sequence is CTSSPSREDTGELFF. In nucleotides, the CDR3 is TGCACCAGCAGCCCCTCCAGGGAGGACACCGGGGAGCTGTTTTTT.

The chain is built from TRBV19 and TRBJ1-1; no clear D gene. The length of the CDR3 is 12 residues. The V end was cut by 0 bases, the J end by 3 bases, with 2 bases between. CDR1 and CDR2 (germline): LNHDA, SQIVND (reference sequence). The CDR3 region has the DNA TGTGCCAGTAGTATAGATCACACTGAAGCTTTCTTT. This gives the protein CASSIDHTEAFF.

The V and J genes are TRBV5-8 and TRBJ1-2, with 8 bases identical to TRBD1. The CDR3 covers 16 residues. Germline CDR1 is SGHTS and CDR2 is YDEGEE. Trimming took 0 bases from V and 2 from J; bases not matched to a gene: 6. The chain's CDR3 is CASSLAWTGTNYGYTF. The DNA for the CDR3 is TGTGCCAGCAGCTTGGCGTGGACAGGGACCAACTATGGCTACACCTTC.

This chain links TRBV25-1 with TRBJ2-1; TRBD1 agrees at 10 bases. CDR3 length: 18 residues. CDR1 is MGHDK and CDR2 is SYGVNS in the germline V gene. Trimming cost V 3 bases and J 2 bases; bases outside gene matches: 10. Written as DNA, the CDR3 is TGTGCCAGCAGTGACCCCCAAGGGACAGGGGCCCCCTACAATGAGCAGTTCTTC. Translating gives CASSDPQGTGAPYNEQFF.

This sequence joins TRBV4-3 and TRBJ1-1, with unresolved D. In germline, CDR1 is LGHNA, CDR2 YSLEER. The germline V and J ends were trimmed by 4 bases and 0 bases, with 18 bases remaining between them. The CDR3 runs to 17 residues. The CDR3 DNA reads as TGCGCCAGCAGCCGAGGATTCGCAACGCAGGTGAACACTGAAGCTTTCTTT. Protein sequence: CASSRGFATQVNTEAFF.

The chain uses TRBV15 and TRBJ2-7; D might be TRBD1 (7 bases). Germline V gives CDR1 LNHNV, CDR2 YYDKDF (reference sequence). This CDR3 spans 14 amino acids. V lost 5 bases, J lost 7 bases, and 18 bases lay in between. CDR3 region: CATSDQGGLLEQYF. The CDR3 DNA sequence: TGTGCCACCAGCGACCAGGGGGGCCTACTTGAGCAGTACTTC. Drawing the rest from reference TRBV15 and TRBJ2-7, the complete variable domain is DAMVIQNPRYQVTQFGKPVTLSCSQTLNHNVMYWYQQKSSQAPKLLFHYYDKDFNNEADTPDNFQSRRPNTSFCFLDIRSPGLGDTAMYLCATSDQGGLLEQYFGPGTRLTVT.

The V and J genes are TRBV27 and TRBJ2-7; the match to TRBD2 covers 11 bases. This CDR3 has 14 amino acids. Germline lookup yields CDR1 MNHEY and CDR2 SMNVEV (reference sequence). The trim removed 8 bases at V and 0 bases at J, leaving 3 bases unmatched. The CDR3, as DNA: TGTGCCAGCTCTAGCGGGGGGCCCTCCTACGAGCAGTACTTC. It encodes CASSSGGPSYEQYF.

This sequence joins TRBV9 and TRBJ1-3; D might be TRBD1 (5 bases). The CDR3 is 14 residues long. Trimming cost V 8 bases and J 0 bases, with 12 bases left between them. The V gene's germline CDR1 is SGDLS and CDR2 YYNGEE. CDR3 sequence reads: CASTGTVSGNTIYF. The CDR3 region has the DNA TGTGCCAGTACCGGGACGGTCTCTGGAAACACCATATATTTT.

This sequence joins TRBV28 and TRBJ1-5; 8 positions match TRBD1. Germline-derived CDR1 and CDR2 are MDHEN and SYDVKM. The length of the CDR3 is 19 residues. Trimming removed 7 bases from V and 0 bases from J; junction bases left unmatched: 17. DNA of the CDR3: TGTGCCAGCATCTTACGACAGGGACAGGTGCTTGGTAGCAATCAGCCCCAGCATTTT. Translating gives CASILRQGQVLGSNQPQHF.

The rearrangement joins TRBV19 to TRBJ2-7; D unclear. This CDR3 spans 14 amino acids. CDR1 is LNHDA and CDR2 is SQIVND in the germline V gene (reference sequence). The V end was cut by 3 bases, the J end by 4 bases, with 13 bases between. CDR3 in amino acids: CASSIGVFAYEQYF. In nucleotides, the CDR3 is TGTGCCAGTAGTATTGGAGTTTTTGCTTACGAGCAGTACTTC.